Listed below are T cell receptor beta chains from one sample, sequenced in a study of cytotoxic CD8 clonotypes in ibrutinib-treated CLL. Assay: immunoSEQ multiplex PCR; the TCRdb copy retains only in-frame clones and omits some. The data show approximately 23,000 clones, approximately 81% seen once. The sequencing used PBMCs, collected before ibrutinib treatment. Receptor source: a human donor with chronic lymphocytic leukemia. Both conserved end residues are part of each CDR3. Fields, in order: V gene, J gene, clone size, D gene, CDR3 protein, CDR3 DNA. The D gene is left open where the match is weak. Only some rows state a clone size, as once, few, many or a class for expanded clones.

V gene: TRBV28
J gene: TRBJ2-3
clone size: once
D gene: TRBD1
CDR3 protein: CASLRPGQGRTDTQYF
CDR3 DNA: TGTGCCAGCCTTCGCCCTGGACAGGGACGCACAGATACGCAGTATTTT

V gene: TRBV9
J gene: TRBJ1-1
clone size: .
D gene: .
CDR3 protein: CASSVETQNTEAFF
CDR3 DNA: TGTGCCAGCAGCGTAGAGACACAGAACACTGAAGCTTTCTTT

V gene: TRBV28
J gene: TRBJ2-5
clone size: .
D gene: TRBD1
CDR3 protein: CASSLLGTGGETQYF
CDR3 DNA: TGTGCCAGCAGTTTATTGGGGACAGGGGGTGAGACCCAGTACTTC

V gene: TRBV14
J gene: TRBJ2-7
clone size: .
D gene: .
CDR3 protein: CASSPEGAGNPPYEQYF
CDR3 DNA: TGTGCCAGCAGCCCCGAAGGAGCAGGGAACCCTCCTTACGAGCAGTACTTC

V gene: TRBV30
J gene: TRBJ2-2
clone size: .
D gene: TRBD2
CDR3 protein: CAWSLDSGRARVGELFF
CDR3 DNA: TGTGCCTGGAGTCTGGATAGCGGGAGGGCCCGAGTCGGGGAGCTGTTTTTT

V gene: TRBV6-5
J gene: TRBJ2-5
clone size: once
D gene: TRBD1
CDR3 protein: CASSWTGAKTQYF
CDR3 DNA: TGTGCCAGCAGTTGGACAGGGGCCAAGACCCAGTACTTC

V gene: TRBV6-5
J gene: TRBJ1-5
clone size: .
D gene: .
CDR3 protein: CASSRQVSQPQHF
CDR3 DNA: TGTGCCAGCAGTAGACAGGTTAGTCAGCCCCAGCATTTT

V gene: TRBV9
J gene: TRBJ2-1
clone size: .
D gene: .
CDR3 protein: CASSAHQGGYNEQFF
CDR3 DNA: TGTGCCAGCAGCGCCCACCAGGGTGGCTACAATGAGCAGTTCTTC

V gene: TRBV10-3
J gene: TRBJ2-1
clone size: .
D gene: .
CDR3 protein: CAISRVWNEQFF
CDR3 DNA: TGTGCCATCAGCAGGGTGTGGAATGAGCAGTTCTTC

V gene: TRBV10-3
J gene: TRBJ1-2
clone size: .
D gene: .
CDR3 protein: CAISEQERYGYTF
CDR3 DNA: TGTGCCATCAGTGAACAGGAGCGGTATGGCTACACCTTC

V gene: TRBV6-5
J gene: TRBJ2-3
clone size: .
D gene: TRBD2
CDR3 protein: CASGAGGPVDTQYF
CDR3 DNA: TGTGCCAGCGGGGCGGGGGGGCCTGTAGATACGCAGTATTTT

V gene: TRBV18
J gene: TRBJ2-7
clone size: .
D gene: .
CDR3 protein: CASSPSSGLDEQYF
CDR3 DNA: TGTGCCAGCTCACCATCTTCAGGGCTCGACGAGCAGTACTTC

V gene: TRBV27
J gene: TRBJ2-7
clone size: .
D gene: .
CDR3 protein: CASSLGHRKYEQYF
CDR3 DNA: TGTGCCAGCAGTTTAGGCCATAGAAAGTACGAGCAGTACTTC

V gene: TRBV28
J gene: TRBJ1-5
clone size: few
D gene: .
CDR3 protein: CASSLGPRPQHF
CDR3 DNA: TGTGCCAGCAGTTTGGGGCCTCGGCCCCAGCATTTT

V gene: TRBV29-1
J gene: TRBJ2-3
clone size: .
D gene: TRBD2
CDR3 protein: CSVPLTRETTDTQYF
CDR3 DNA: TGCAGCGTTCCTTTAACGCGGGAGACCACAGATACGCAGTATTTT

V gene: TRBV7-3
J gene: TRBJ2-1
clone size: .
D gene: TRBD1
CDR3 protein: CASSLKGDRSNEQFF
CDR3 DNA: TGTGCCAGCAGCTTAAAGGGGGACAGGTCCAATGAGCAGTTCTTC

V gene: TRBV18
J gene: TRBJ2-7
clone size: .
D gene: TRBD1
CDR3 protein: CASSRQPPGGDEQYF
CDR3 DNA: TGTGCCAGCTCACGCCAACCCCCAGGGGGCGACGAGCAGTACTTC

V gene: TRBV20-1
J gene: TRBJ1-2
clone size: few
D gene: .
CDR3 protein: CSAGTKGYTF
CDR3 DNA: TGCAGTGCTGGAACCAAGGGCTACACCTTC

V gene: TRBV7-8
J gene: TRBJ2-7
clone size: .
D gene: TRBD2
CDR3 protein: CAGSSGRWYEQYF
CDR3 DNA: TGTGCCGGATCTAGCGGGAGGTGGTACGAGCAGTACTTC

V gene: TRBV18
J gene: TRBJ1-6
clone size: once
D gene: .
CDR3 protein: CASSPVPPRGNSPLHF
CDR3 DNA: TGTGCCAGCTCACCAGTGCCCCCGCGGGGGAATTCACCCCTCCACTTT

V gene: TRBV6-1
J gene: TRBJ1-6
clone size: few
D gene: .
CDR3 protein: CASRTEQQNSPLHF
CDR3 DNA: TGTGCCAGCAGGACCGAACAACAGAATTCACCCCTCCACTTT

V gene: TRBV28
J gene: TRBJ1-2
clone size: .
D gene: .
CDR3 protein: CASRSGTGSYGYTF
CDR3 DNA: TGTGCCAGCAGATCAGGGACCGGATCCTATGGCTACACCTTC

V gene: TRBV6-1
J gene: TRBJ1-1
clone size: .
D gene: TRBD1
CDR3 protein: CASSGGTGGRNREAFF
CDR3 DNA: TGTGCCAGCAGTGGGGGGACAGGGGGCAGAAATAGGGAAGCTTTCTTT

V gene: TRBV14
J gene: TRBJ2-1
clone size: .
D gene: TRBD2
CDR3 protein: CASSQDLASGKRREQFF
CDR3 DNA: TGTGCCAGCAGCCAAGATCTCGCTAGCGGTAAACGGCGTGAGCAGTTCTTC

V gene: TRBV19
J gene: TRBJ1-6
clone size: .
D gene: .
CDR3 protein: CASKLWGIRDNSPLHF
CDR3 DNA: TGTGCCAGTAAATTGTGGGGGATAAGGGATAATTCACCCCTCCACTTT

V gene: TRBV6-5
J gene: TRBJ1-2
clone size: .
D gene: .
CDR3 protein: CASSRTATYGYTF
CDR3 DNA: TGTGCCAGCAGTCGCACAGCCACATATGGCTACACCTTC

V gene: TRBV9
J gene: TRBJ1-3
clone size: .
D gene: .
CDR3 protein: CASSVATDNTIYF
CDR3 DNA: TGTGCCAGCAGCGTAGCTACGGACAACACCATATATTTT

V gene: TRBV7-9
J gene: TRBJ2-3
clone size: .
D gene: .
CDR3 protein: CASSLFSGDDTQYF
CDR3 DNA: TGTGCCAGCAGCTTATTTTCGGGAGATGATACGCAGTATTTT

V gene: TRBV11-3
J gene: TRBJ1-5
clone size: .
D gene: .
CDR3 protein: CASATRSPRVYQPQHF
CDR3 DNA: TGTGCCAGCGCGACGAGGTCCCCCAGGGTTTACCAGCCCCAGCATTTT

V gene: TRBV19
J gene: TRBJ2-1
clone size: .
D gene: TRBD1
CDR3 protein: CASSPGGTYNEQFF
CDR3 DNA: TGTGCCAGTAGTCCAGGGGGAACCTACAATGAGCAGTTCTTC

V gene: TRBV19
J gene: TRBJ1-1
clone size: .
D gene: TRBD1
CDR3 protein: CASSTPPDRLGGEAFF
CDR3 DNA: TGTGCCAGTAGTACGCCCCCGGACAGGCTGGGGGGTGAAGCTTTCTTT

V gene: TRBV18
J gene: TRBJ2-7
clone size: few
D gene: TRBD1
CDR3 protein: CASSPRDRVYEQYF
CDR3 DNA: TGTGCCAGCTCACCTCGGGACAGGGTCTACGAGCAGTACTTC

V gene: TRBV18
J gene: TRBJ2-2
clone size: .
D gene: .
CDR3 protein: CASSPIDSPGELFF
CDR3 DNA: TGTGCCAGCTCACCGATAGACAGTCCCGGGGAGCTGTTTTTT